This T cell receptor beta chain comes out of a study of T-cell memory formation after mild COVID-19. Study-wide context: Among the donors, TCR clusters were largely specific to each donor.

General study points: The finding that pre-infection memory included some responding clones suggested that cross-reactive memory joined. Whereas later expanders leaned CD4+, clones contracting day 15 to 85 showed a balanced CD4/CD8 makeup. Clones that contracted clustered mainly in CM and EM if CD4+ and in EMRA if CD8+.

This clonotype was picked up a small number of times. Antigen unknown. Via MiXCR, TCRdb re-called the 5' RACE reads, giving one row per CDR3 protein. The sample has approximately 350,000 distinct CDR3 sequences, around 27% seen once; the top ten hold approximately 12%. V shed 0 bases, J shed 2 bases, and the junction held 8 bases outside the gene matches. CDR3 length: 17 residues. Germline assignment: CDR1 LGHDT and CDR2 YNNKEL (reference sequence). The sequence derives from an adult woman who had mild COVID-19 (a few samples of this study predate the infection). Cell type and time point are not known. The J gene is TRBJ2-3, the V gene TRBV3-1, with TRBD2 matching over 7 bases. The sequenced material came from PBMCs or a T cell subset sorted from them (not recorded which). CDR3 residues: CASSQDRGSGSTDTQYF. The CDR3 coding sequence is TGTGCCAGCAGCCAAGATCGGGGTAGCGGGTCCACAGATACGCAGTATTTT.